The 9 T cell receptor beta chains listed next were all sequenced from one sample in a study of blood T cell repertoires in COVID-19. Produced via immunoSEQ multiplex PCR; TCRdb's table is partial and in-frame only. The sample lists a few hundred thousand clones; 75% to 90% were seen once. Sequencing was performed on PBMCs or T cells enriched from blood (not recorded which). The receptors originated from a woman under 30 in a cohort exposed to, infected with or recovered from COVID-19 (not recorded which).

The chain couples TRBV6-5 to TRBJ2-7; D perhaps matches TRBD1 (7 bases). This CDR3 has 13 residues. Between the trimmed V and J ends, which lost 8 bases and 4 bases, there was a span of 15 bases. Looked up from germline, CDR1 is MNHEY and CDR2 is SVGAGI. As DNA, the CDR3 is TGTGCCAGCGGAGGGACAGTGGGTTACGAGCAGTACTTC. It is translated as CASGGTVGYEQYF.

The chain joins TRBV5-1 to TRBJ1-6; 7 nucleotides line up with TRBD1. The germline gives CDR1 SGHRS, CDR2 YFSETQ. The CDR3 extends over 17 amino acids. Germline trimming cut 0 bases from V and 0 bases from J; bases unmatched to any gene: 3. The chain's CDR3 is CASSLGTGRSYNSPLHF. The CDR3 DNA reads TGCGCCAGCAGCTTGGGGACAGGACGCTCCTATAATTCACCCCTCCACTTT.

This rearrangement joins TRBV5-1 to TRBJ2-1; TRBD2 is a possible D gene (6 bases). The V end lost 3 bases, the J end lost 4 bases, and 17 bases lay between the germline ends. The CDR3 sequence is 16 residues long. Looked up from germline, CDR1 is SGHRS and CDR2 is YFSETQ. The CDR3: CASSSGIGGEYNEQFF. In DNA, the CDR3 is TGCGCCAGCAGCTCTGGTATAGGCGGGGAGTACAATGAGCAGTTCTTC. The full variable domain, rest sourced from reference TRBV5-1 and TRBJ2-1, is KAGVTQTPRYLIKTRGQQVTLSCSPISGHRSVSWYQQTPGQGLQFLFEYFSETQRNKGNFPGRFSGRQFSNSRSEMNVSTLELGDSALYLCASSSGIGGEYNEQFFGPGTRLTVL.

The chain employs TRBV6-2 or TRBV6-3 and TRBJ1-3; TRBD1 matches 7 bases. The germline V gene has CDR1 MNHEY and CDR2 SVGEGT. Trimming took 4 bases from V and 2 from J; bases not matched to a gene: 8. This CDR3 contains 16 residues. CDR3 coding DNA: TGTGCCAGCAGTTGGGCCGGGACAGTAGCTGGAAACACCATATATTTT. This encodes CASSWAGTVAGNTIYF.

The CDR3 coding sequence is TGTGCCACCAGTGACCAGGCGACCTATGGCTACACCTTC. Translating gives CATSDQATYGYTF. This sequence joins TRBV24-1 and TRBJ1-2, with D unclear. This CDR3 has 13 residues. V was trimmed by 4 bases and J by 4 bases, leaving 9 bases between them. Germline CDR1 and CDR2: KGHDR and SFDVKD.

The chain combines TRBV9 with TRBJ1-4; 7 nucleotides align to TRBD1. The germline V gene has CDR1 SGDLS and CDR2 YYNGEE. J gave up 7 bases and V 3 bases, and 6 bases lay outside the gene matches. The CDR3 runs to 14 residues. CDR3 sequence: CASSEGQLGEKLFF. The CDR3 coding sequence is TGTGCCAGCAGCGAGGGACAGTTAGGTGAAAAACTGTTTTTT.

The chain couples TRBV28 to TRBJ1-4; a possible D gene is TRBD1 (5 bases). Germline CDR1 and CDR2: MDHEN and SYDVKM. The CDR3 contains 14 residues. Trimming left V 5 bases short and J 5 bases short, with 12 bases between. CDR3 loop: CASSTPGWNEKLFF. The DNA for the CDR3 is TGTGCCAGCAGTACGCCAGGGTGGAATGAAAAACTGTTTTTT.

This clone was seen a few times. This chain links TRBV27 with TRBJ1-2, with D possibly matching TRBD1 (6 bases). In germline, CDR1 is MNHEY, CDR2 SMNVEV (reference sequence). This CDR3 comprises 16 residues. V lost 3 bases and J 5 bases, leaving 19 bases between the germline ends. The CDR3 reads CASSFSSAGVLYGYTF. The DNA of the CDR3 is TGTGCCAGCAGTTTTTCGTCGGCAGGGGTGCTTTATGGCTACACCTTC.

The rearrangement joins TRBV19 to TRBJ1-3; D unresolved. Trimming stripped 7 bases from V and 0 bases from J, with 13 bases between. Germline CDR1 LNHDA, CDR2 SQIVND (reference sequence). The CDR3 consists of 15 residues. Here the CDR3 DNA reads TGTGCCAGTACTCTACAGCCGCCCTCTGGAAACACCATATATTTT. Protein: CASTLQPPSGNTIYF. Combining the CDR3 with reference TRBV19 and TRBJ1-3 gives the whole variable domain DGGITQSPKYLFRKEGQNVTLSCEQNLNHDAMYWYRQDPGQGLRLIYYSQIVNDFQKGDIAEGYSVSREKKESFPLTVTSAQKNPTAFYLCASTLQPPSGNTIYFGEGSWLTVV.